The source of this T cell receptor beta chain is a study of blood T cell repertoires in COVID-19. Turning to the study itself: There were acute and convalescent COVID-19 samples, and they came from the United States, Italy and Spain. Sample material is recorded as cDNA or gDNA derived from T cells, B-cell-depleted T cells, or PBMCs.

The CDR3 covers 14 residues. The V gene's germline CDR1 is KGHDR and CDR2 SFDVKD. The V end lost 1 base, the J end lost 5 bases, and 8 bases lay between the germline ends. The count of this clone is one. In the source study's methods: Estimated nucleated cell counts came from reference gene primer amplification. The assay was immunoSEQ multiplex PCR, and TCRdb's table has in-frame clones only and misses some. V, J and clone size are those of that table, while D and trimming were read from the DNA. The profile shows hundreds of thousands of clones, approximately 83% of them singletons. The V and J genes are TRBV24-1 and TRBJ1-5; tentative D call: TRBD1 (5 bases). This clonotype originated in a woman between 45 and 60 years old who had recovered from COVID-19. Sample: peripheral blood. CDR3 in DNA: TGTGCCACCAGTGATTTCGGGGGGGATCAGCCCCAGCATTTT. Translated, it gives CATSDFGGDQPQHF.